Following are 18 T cell receptor beta chains from one sample sequenced in a study of T cell responses to AZD1222 COVID-19 vaccine. Sequencing was performed with immunoSEQ multiplex PCR; in TCRdb, only in-frame clones are kept and a portion is missing. This sample has 100,000 or so clones, with around 87% found just once. The sample here was peripheral blood, taken on day 0 of AZD1222 vaccination. The receptor set was obtained from an adult in good health.

The chain employs TRBV3-1 (or the pseudogene TRBV3-2) and TRBJ2-1, with TRBD1 identical over 11 bases. The V and J ends lost 6 bases and 4 bases, in that order; junction bases with no gene match: 8. This CDR3 comprises 16 residues. Germline V CDR1 and CDR2: LGHDT, YNNKEL (reference sequence). CDR3 nucleotide sequence: TGTGCCAGCAGGCCTTCCGGGACAGGGGGTTACAATGAGCAGTTCTTC. This gives the protein CASRPSGTGGYNEQFF.

CDR3 loop: CASSPARAETQYF. For the CDR3, the DNA is TGTGCCAGCTCACCGGCAAGGGCAGAGACCCAGTACTTC. The chain links TRBV18 to TRBJ2-5; D is unclear. Germline CDR1 reads KGHSH; CDR2 reads LQKENI. This CDR3 region has 13 residues. Trimming took 3 bases from V and 4 from J, leaving 9 bases between them.

The chain recombines TRBV29-1 with TRBJ2-2; 13 bases map to TRBD2. Germline V CDR1 and CDR2: SQVTM, ANQGSEA. The CDR3 has 15 residues. The V gene end was trimmed by 5 bases and the J gene end by 7 bases; junction bases not matched to a gene: 7. CDR3 nucleotides: TGCAGCGTTTTAGGGACTAGCGGGACCGTCGGGGAGCTGTTTTTT. As protein: CSVLGTSGTVGELFF.

The chain employs TRBV28 and TRBJ1-3; D unclear. Per the germline V gene, CDR1 is MDHEN and CDR2 is SYDVKM. V lost 2 bases and J lost 0, with 8 bases in between. The CDR3 has 15 amino acids. The CDR3 DNA reads as TGTGCCAGCAGTTTAGTGGCCCCCTCTGGAAACACCATATATTTT. It translates to CASSLVAPSGNTIYF.

A few counts support this clone. In DNA form, the CDR3 reads TGTGCCAGCGGCAGTAGGGGACAGGGGGCGAGTCGAATTGCGAACACCGGGGAGCTGTTTTTT. This sequence encodes CASGSRGQGASRIANTGELFF. The rearrangement joins TRBV2 to TRBJ2-2; 12 nucleotides line up with TRBD1. Looked up from germline, CDR1 is SNHLY and CDR2 is FYNNEI. Trimming removed 8 bases from V and 0 bases from J; junction bases left unmatched: 19. The CDR3 loop spans 21 amino acids.

This chain uses TRBV14 with TRBJ2-2; the match to TRBD1 covers 7 bases. CDR1 is SGHDN and CDR2 is FVKESK in the germline V gene. The CDR3 sequence is 15 residues long. Trimming removed 0 bases from V and 7 bases from J; junction bases left unmatched: 5. The CDR3: CASSQDPGGIGELFF. The DNA of the CDR3 is TGTGCCAGCAGCCAAGATCCAGGGGGTATCGGGGAGCTGTTTTTT.

The chain is built from TRBV9 and TRBJ1-2, with a tentative D call TRBD1 (5 bases). The V gene's germline CDR1 is SGDLS and CDR2 YYNGEE. Trimming took off 0 bases at V and 5 bases at J, with 14 bases between the two ends. There are 15 residues in the CDR3. The DNA for the CDR3 is TGTGCCAGCAGCGTAGCCCCGGGGCAAGATTATGGCTACACCTTC. Its protein product is CASSVAPGQDYGYTF. The complete variable domain, with remaining parts taken from reference TRBV9 and TRBJ1-2, reads DSGVTQTPKHLITATGQRVTLRCSPRSGDLSVYWYQQSLDQGLQFLIQYYNGEERAKGNILERFSAQQFPDLHSELNLSSLELGDSALYFCASSVAPGQDYGYTFGSGTRLTVV.

The chain carries TRBV7-2 and TRBJ2-1; 9 nucleotides line up with TRBD2. Germline V gene lookup returns CDR1 SGHTA and CDR2 FQGNSA. After removal of 2 bases from V and 12 bases from J, the junction contained 5 bases not matched to a gene. This CDR3 spans 13 amino acids. CDR3 sequence reads: CASSLRREGGQFF. As DNA, the CDR3 is TGTGCCAGCAGCTTAAGGCGGGAGGGCGGGCAGTTCTTC.

A single count supports this clone. The V call is TRBV19, the J call TRBJ2-2; the match to TRBD2 covers 13 bases. Germline V CDR1 and CDR2: LNHDA, SQIVND (reference sequence). Trimming cost V 5 bases and J 5 bases; bases outside gene matches: 8. The CDR3 is 17 residues long. DNA for the CDR3: TGTGCCAGTAGTCTGCTTGGACTAGCGGGAGCTACCGGGGAGCTGTTTTTT. Residues: CASSLLGLAGATGELFF.

The genes are TRBV7-2 and TRBJ2-1; D possibly corresponds to TRBD2 (6 bases). Germline V CDR1 and CDR2: SGHTA, FQGNSA. This CDR3 contains 13 residues. Trimming left V 1 base short and J 6 bases short, with 7 bases between. CDR3 amino acids: CASSLVGSNEQFF. The DNA of the CDR3 is TGTGCCAGCAGCTTAGTCGGGAGCAATGAGCAGTTCTTC.

This clone was counted once. The J gene is TRBJ1-4, the V gene TRBV28; a possible D gene is TRBD1 (5 bases). There are 15 residues in the CDR3. Trimming stripped 5 bases from V and 10 bases from J, with 20 bases between. Germline V gives CDR1 MDHEN, CDR2 SYDVKM. CDR3 DNA sequence: TGTGCCAGCAGTCACGACAGCAACCCATCGGTAAAACTGTTTTTT. This sequence encodes CASSHDSNPSVKLFF.

CDR3 in amino acids: CASVRRGRIQYF. CDR3 coding DNA: TGCGCCAGCGTCCGGCGGGGCCGTATTCAGTACTTC. The chain links TRBV4-1 to TRBJ2-4, with a weak D call TRBD2 (6 bases). CDR1 and CDR2 from the germline V gene are MGHRA and YSYEKL. Trimming took 8 bases from V and 10 from J, leaving 15 bases between them. The CDR3 contains 12 residues.

This chain connects TRBV9 to TRBJ2-2; D call uncertain. The CDR3 runs 14 residues. Germline V gives CDR1 SGDLS, CDR2 YYNGEE. Trimming took off 4 bases at V and 2 bases at J, with 9 bases between the two ends. As DNA, the CDR3 is TGTGCCAGCAGCCCCCGACAAAACACCGGGGAGCTGTTTTTT. This sequence encodes CASSPRQNTGELFF.

J is TRBJ1-1 and V is TRBV20-1; D gene ambiguous. There are 11 residues in the CDR3. V shed 7 bases and J shed 4 bases, with 10 bases lying between them. Germline V gene data show CDR1 as DFQATT and CDR2 as SNEGSKA (reference sequence). CDR3 DNA: TGCAGTGGGAGTTCACCCACTGAAGCTTTCTTT. Translated: CSGSSPTEAFF.

In its sample, this clone was seen once. The J gene is TRBJ2-1, the V gene TRBV28; D is undetermined. Germline CDR1 MDHEN, CDR2 SYDVKM. Between the trimmed V and J ends, which lost 10 bases and 10 bases, there was a span of 14 bases. CDR3 length: 11 amino acids. Here the CDR3 DNA reads TGTGCCACGTCCGCGGTAGGGGAGCAGTTCTTC. Residues: CATSAVGEQFF.

This clone has only a few counts. The V call is TRBV6-5, the J call TRBJ2-1; D unclear. This CDR3 region has 13 residues. The germline gives CDR1 MNHEY, CDR2 SVGAGI. The ends were cut back, 5 bases at V and 15 bases at J, with 20 bases in the middle. CDR3 DNA sequence: TGTGCCAGCAGTCAACCACCGGTCCACGTGCCGTTCTTC. Translation: CASSQPPVHVPFF.

The J gene is TRBJ1-1, the V gene TRBV27, with 8 positions matching TRBD1. Germline loops: CDR1 MNHEY, CDR2 SMNVEV (reference sequence). V dropped 6 bases and J dropped 4; count of bases not matched to a gene: 16. The length of the CDR3 is 17 residues. The CDR3 nucleotides read TGTGCCAGCAGAGCTTGGACAGGGTCGGGACCTAGCACTGAAGCTTTCTTT. This codes for CASRAWTGSGPSTEAFF.

The chain joins TRBV7-8 to TRBJ2-3; 9 nucleotides line up with TRBD2. Looked up from germline, CDR1 is SGHVS and CDR2 is FQNEAQ. The ends lost 0 bases at V and 1 base at J; junction bases unmatched: 8. The CDR3 covers 18 residues. The CDR3 DNA follows: TGTGCCAGCAGCTTAGCGCCGGGACTAGCCCAACGCACAGATACGCAGTATTTT. This translates into CASSLAPGLAQRTDTQYF.